The rows below give T cell receptor beta chains drawn from one sample of a study of regulatory T cells in long-lasting Graves disease. TCRdb reprocessed the multiplex PCR reads with MiXCR, giving one entry per CDR3 protein. The profile shows a few hundred thousand distinct CDR3 sequences, approximately 25% of them singletons. This material consisted of peripheral blood mononuclear cells (PBMCs), taken when the disease was refractory, from a patient treated with antithyroid drugs. These TCRs come from a woman between 35 and 50 years old with Graves disease. CDR3s include the opening cysteine and the closing phenylalanine or tryptophan. The order of the fields is V gene, J gene, D gene, clone size, CDR3 DNA, CDR3 protein. A D gene is named only where the DNA matches it firmly. Rows give clone size only sometimes, using once, few, many, or a class for an expanded clone.

v_call: TRBV7-9
j_call: TRBJ2-5
d_call: .
clone_size: many
cdr3_nt: TGTGCCAGCAGTTGGGGAGAAGAGACCCAGTACTTC
cdr3_aa: CASSWGEETQYF

v_call: TRBV28
j_call: TRBJ2-3
d_call: .
clone_size: .
cdr3_nt: TGTGCCAGCAGTTCCCCCCGGTCTTACTCCAGAGATACGCAGTATTTT
cdr3_aa: CASSSPRSYSRDTQYF

v_call: TRBV7-8
j_call: TRBJ2-2
d_call: .
clone_size: .
cdr3_nt: TGTGCCAGCAGCTTTTTTGGTCCCGGGGAGCTGTTTTTT
cdr3_aa: CASSFFGPGELFF

v_call: TRBV2
j_call: TRBJ1-3
d_call: TRBD1
clone_size: many
cdr3_nt: TGTGCCGGATCAGGGGGGAGCTCTGGAAACACCATATATTTT
cdr3_aa: CAGSGGSSGNTIYF

v_call: TRBV15
j_call: TRBJ1-1
d_call: .
clone_size: few
cdr3_nt: TGTGCCACCAGCAGAGGGGGGCGGATCACTGAAGCTTTCTTT
cdr3_aa: CATSRGGRITEAFF

v_call: TRBV29-1
j_call: TRBJ2-2
d_call: TRBD2
clone_size: few
cdr3_nt: TGCAGCGTTGGGGGGACTAGCGGGAGCACCGGGGAGCTGTTTTTT
cdr3_aa: CSVGGTSGSTGELFF

v_call: TRBV20-1
j_call: TRBJ1-6
d_call: .
clone_size: .
cdr3_nt: TGCAGTGCTAGAGATTTAGGGATGGGTTCACCCCTCCACTTT
cdr3_aa: CSARDLGMGSPLHF

v_call: TRBV6-4
j_call: TRBJ2-7
d_call: TRBD2
clone_size: many
cdr3_nt: TGTGCCAGCAGTTTCTCGGCTAGCGGCTCCTACGAGCAGTACTTC
cdr3_aa: CASSFSASGSYEQYF

v_call: TRBV2
j_call: TRBJ2-5
d_call: .
clone_size: .
cdr3_nt: TGTGCCAGCTCACCCCGACCCTGGGATCAAGAGACCCAGTACTTC
cdr3_aa: CASSPRPWDQETQYF

v_call: TRBV29-1
j_call: TRBJ2-3
d_call: TRBD2
clone_size: .
cdr3_nt: TGCAGCGGGGCGCTAATCACTAGCGGGAGGGATACGCAGTATTTT
cdr3_aa: CSGALITSGRDTQYF

v_call: TRBV19
j_call: TRBJ1-1
d_call: .
clone_size: once
cdr3_nt: TGTGCCAGTATGCCGAAACAGGGACTAAACACTGAAGCTTTCTTT
cdr3_aa: CASMPKQGLNTEAFF

v_call: TRBV28
j_call: TRBJ1-6
d_call: TRBD1
clone_size: .
cdr3_nt: TGTGCCAGCAGTTTGGGGGGACAGTATAATTCACCCCTCCACTTT
cdr3_aa: CASSLGGQYNSPLHF

v_call: TRBV10-3
j_call: TRBJ1-4
d_call: .
clone_size: many
cdr3_nt: TGTGCCATCACGATTCACCCGAATGAAAAACTGTTTTTT
cdr3_aa: CAITIHPNEKLFF

v_call: TRBV9
j_call: TRBJ2-5
d_call: .
clone_size: .
cdr3_nt: TGTGCCAGCAGCTCTCGGTGGGGTGTACAAGAGACCCAGTACTTC
cdr3_aa: CASSSRWGVQETQYF

v_call: TRBV29-1
j_call: TRBJ1-1
d_call: TRBD1
clone_size: once
cdr3_nt: TGCAGCGGTAAACGTGGAACAGGGGTAAGCGGTGAAGCTTTCTTT
cdr3_aa: CSGKRGTGVSGEAFF

v_call: TRBV7-9
j_call: TRBJ1-3
d_call: .
clone_size: .
cdr3_nt: TGTGCCAGCAGCACTGGACACGGAAACACCATATATTTT
cdr3_aa: CASSTGHGNTIYF

v_call: TRBV28
j_call: TRBJ2-4
d_call: .
clone_size: many
cdr3_nt: TGTGCCAGCAGTCCTCGAGGGCCCGGGGGAAACATTCAGTACTTC
cdr3_aa: CASSPRGPGGNIQYF

v_call: TRBV14
j_call: TRBJ1-4
d_call: .
clone_size: .
cdr3_nt: TGTGCCAGCAGCCCCGGGGGGTACGTGGGAAAACTGTTTTTT
cdr3_aa: CASSPGGYVGKLFF

v_call: TRBV11-1
j_call: TRBJ2-1
d_call: TRBD2
clone_size: .
cdr3_nt: TGTGCCAGCAGCTTAGGCTCAGCGCGGGAGGGTGAGCAGTTCTTC
cdr3_aa: CASSLGSAREGEQFF

v_call: TRBV2
j_call: TRBJ2-2
d_call: .
clone_size: many
cdr3_nt: TGTGCCAGCAGTGAAAGGGCAGCCACCGGGGAGCTGTTTTTT
cdr3_aa: CASSERAATGELFF

v_call: TRBV12-3/TRBV12-4
j_call: TRBJ2-2
d_call: TRBD2
clone_size: many
cdr3_nt: TGTGCCAGCAGTCCCCCCCAGCGGGAGGGTACCGGGGAGCTGTTTTTT
cdr3_aa: CASSPPQREGTGELFF

v_call: TRBV12-3/TRBV12-4
j_call: TRBJ1-1
d_call: .
clone_size: many
cdr3_nt: TGTGCCAGCAGTCCGACTTTATGGGGGCCGGAGGTTCGATTT
cdr3_aa: CASSPTLWGPEVRF

v_call: TRBV12-3/TRBV12-4
j_call: TRBJ2-7
d_call: .
clone_size: few
cdr3_nt: TGTGCCAGCAGTCCCACCCAGGACAGCTACGAGCAGTACTTC
cdr3_aa: CASSPTQDSYEQYF

v_call: TRBV5-1
j_call: TRBJ2-7
d_call: .
clone_size: few
cdr3_nt: TGCGCCAGCAGCAGGACGGGACGAGTTTACGAGCAGTACTTC
cdr3_aa: CASSRTGRVYEQYF

v_call: TRBV28
j_call: TRBJ2-7
d_call: TRBD2
clone_size: many
cdr3_nt: TGTGCCAGCGGGGACTACTACGAGCAGTACTTC
cdr3_aa: CASGDYYEQYF

v_call: TRBV4-1
j_call: TRBJ2-4
d_call: TRBD1
clone_size: .
cdr3_nt: TGCGCCAGCAGCCAAGTGGGACAGGGACGCAACAACATTCAGTACTTC
cdr3_aa: CASSQVGQGRNNIQYF

v_call: TRBV2
j_call: TRBJ2-5
d_call: .
clone_size: many
cdr3_nt: TGTGCCAGCAATTTCCGTTGGGGGACCCAGTACTTC
cdr3_aa: CASNFRWGTQYF

v_call: TRBV10-3
j_call: TRBJ2-3
d_call: .
clone_size: .
cdr3_nt: TGTGCCATCAGTGAGGGGGGCCCCAGACGTACAGATACGCAGTATTTT
cdr3_aa: CAISEGGPRRTDTQYF

v_call: TRBV2
j_call: TRBJ2-7
d_call: .
clone_size: many
cdr3_nt: TGTGCCAGCAACGGGATCTACGAGCAGTACTTC
cdr3_aa: CASNGIYEQYF

v_call: TRBV7-9
j_call: TRBJ2-5
d_call: .
clone_size: .
cdr3_nt: TGTGCCAGCAGCGGCGCCAGGGGGACCCAGTACTTC
cdr3_aa: CASSGARGTQYF

v_call: TRBV28
j_call: TRBJ2-7
d_call: .
clone_size: many
cdr3_nt: TGTGCCAGCAGTTTGATAGACCGCCCTCTCTACGAGCAGTACTTC
cdr3_aa: CASSLIDRPLYEQYF

v_call: TRBV3-1
j_call: TRBJ2-7
d_call: .
clone_size: .
cdr3_nt: TGTGCCAGCAGCCCCAGGGATCTCTACGAGCAGTACTTC
cdr3_aa: CASSPRDLYEQYF

v_call: TRBV28
j_call: TRBJ1-4
d_call: TRBD1
clone_size: many
cdr3_nt: TGTGCCAGCAGTTTACCCGGGACAGGGGGTGAAAAACTGTTTTTT
cdr3_aa: CASSLPGTGGEKLFF

v_call: TRBV2
j_call: TRBJ2-3
d_call: TRBD2
clone_size: .
cdr3_nt: TGTGCCAGCAGTTTTCGGACTAGACGGAGCACAGATACGCAGTATTTT
cdr3_aa: CASSFRTRRSTDTQYF

v_call: TRBV5-5
j_call: TRBJ2-7
d_call: TRBD2
clone_size: .
cdr3_nt: TGTGCCAGCAGCTCTGGGGGGGATCCCGGGCAGTACTTC
cdr3_aa: CASSSGGDPGQYF

v_call: TRBV28
j_call: TRBJ1-5
d_call: .
clone_size: many
cdr3_nt: TGTGCCAGCAGTGATGACCGACGGACGATTAGCAATCAGCCCCAGCATTTT
cdr3_aa: CASSDDRRTISNQPQHF

v_call: TRBV10-2
j_call: TRBJ1-6
d_call: .
clone_size: few
cdr3_nt: TGCGCCAGCAGCGGCACAAGAAATTCACCCCTCCACTTT
cdr3_aa: CASSGTRNSPLHF

v_call: TRBV12-3/TRBV12-4
j_call: TRBJ1-4
d_call: .
clone_size: many
cdr3_nt: TGTGCCAGCAGTCATCGACAGGCAACTAATGAAAAACTGTTTTTT
cdr3_aa: CASSHRQATNEKLFF

v_call: TRBV28
j_call: TRBJ1-5
d_call: .
clone_size: many
cdr3_nt: TGTGCCAGCAGTGATCGGGCCATAAATCAGCCCCAGCATTTT
cdr3_aa: CASSDRAINQPQHF

v_call: TRBV20-1
j_call: TRBJ1-6
d_call: TRBD1
clone_size: .
cdr3_nt: TGCAGTGCTAGAGATCTCGACAGGGGATCACCCCTCCACTTT
cdr3_aa: CSARDLDRGSPLHF

v_call: TRBV29-1
j_call: TRBJ1-1
d_call: .
clone_size: many
cdr3_nt: TGCAGCGTCGAGGGGCCGGGCACTGAAGCTTTCTTT
cdr3_aa: CSVEGPGTEAFF

v_call: TRBV2
j_call: TRBJ1-2
d_call: .
clone_size: many
cdr3_nt: TGTGCCACCCCTTTCGGGACGATGGGGAATGGCTACACCTTC
cdr3_aa: CATPFGTMGNGYTF

v_call: TRBV30
j_call: TRBJ2-7
d_call: .
clone_size: .
cdr3_nt: TGTGCCTGGAGTGTCGGGCGGAACTACGAGCAGTACTTC
cdr3_aa: CAWSVGRNYEQYF

v_call: TRBV27
j_call: TRBJ1-5
d_call: .
clone_size: few
cdr3_nt: TGTGCCAGCAGGTATACAGGGAATCAGCCCCAGCATTTT
cdr3_aa: CASRYTGNQPQHF

v_call: TRBV19
j_call: TRBJ2-5
d_call: .
clone_size: .
cdr3_nt: TGTGCCAGTCGAGCGGGTACGGAGACCCAGTACTTC
cdr3_aa: CASRAGTETQYF

v_call: TRBV12-3/TRBV12-4
j_call: TRBJ1-1
d_call: TRBD1
clone_size: few
cdr3_nt: TGTGCCATAGGACAGGGGTCTCTGGGTAGGAACACTGAAGCTTTCTTT
cdr3_aa: CAIGQGSLGRNTEAFF

v_call: TRBV25-1
j_call: TRBJ1-4
d_call: .
clone_size: .
cdr3_nt: TGTGCCAGCAGTGAAAGTCAGCCCACTAATGAAAAACTGTTTTTT
cdr3_aa: CASSESQPTNEKLFF

v_call: TRBV11-2
j_call: TRBJ1-4
d_call: .
clone_size: many
cdr3_nt: TGTGCCAGCAGCGTCGGACAGCCCGTCGGGTACGAAAAACTGTTTTTT
cdr3_aa: CASSVGQPVGYEKLFF

v_call: TRBV12-3/TRBV12-4
j_call: TRBJ2-2
d_call: TRBD1
clone_size: many
cdr3_nt: TGTGCCAGCAGTTCTTACAGGGGGCGGGACACCGGGGAGCTGTTTTTT
cdr3_aa: CASSSYRGRDTGELFF

v_call: TRBV19
j_call: TRBJ1-1
d_call: TRBD1
clone_size: few
cdr3_nt: TGTGCCAGTAGTATAGGTACGGGACAGGGGTTTTGGAACACTGAAGCTTTCTTT
cdr3_aa: CASSIGTGQGFWNTEAFF

v_call: TRBV20-1
j_call: TRBJ1-6
d_call: .
clone_size: few
cdr3_nt: TGCAGTGCCACACTCTATAATTCACCCCTCCACTTT
cdr3_aa: CSATLYNSPLHF

v_call: TRBV28
j_call: TRBJ1-2
d_call: TRBD1
clone_size: many
cdr3_nt: TGTGCCAGCAGTAGGGACAGGGGGTTCGGTGCGGATGGCTACACCTTC
cdr3_aa: CASSRDRGFGADGYTF

v_call: TRBV28
j_call: TRBJ2-1
d_call: .
clone_size: .
cdr3_nt: TGTGCCAGCGCGATGGGCTACAATGAGCAGTTCTTC
cdr3_aa: CASAMGYNEQFF

v_call: TRBV11-1
j_call: TRBJ1-2
d_call: .
clone_size: many
cdr3_nt: TGTGCCAGCAGCGAGAATTTAATTAACTATGGCTACACCTTC
cdr3_aa: CASSENLINYGYTF

v_call: TRBV28
j_call: TRBJ2-1
d_call: TRBD1
clone_size: few
cdr3_nt: TGTGCCAGCAGCCAGAGACAGGGGCGCTACAATGAGCAGTTCTTC
cdr3_aa: CASSQRQGRYNEQFF

v_call: TRBV27
j_call: TRBJ1-2
d_call: TRBD1
clone_size: many
cdr3_nt: TGTGCCAGCAGTCTCAAGACAGGGGGTACTAACTATGGCTACACCTTC
cdr3_aa: CASSLKTGGTNYGYTF

v_call: TRBV28
j_call: TRBJ2-7
d_call: .
clone_size: many
cdr3_nt: TGTGCCAGCAGTCGGGTGGGCGAGGGAATCTGGTACGAGCAGTACTTC
cdr3_aa: CASSRVGEGIWYEQYF

v_call: TRBV7-8
j_call: TRBJ2-2
d_call: .
clone_size: few
cdr3_nt: TGTGCCAGCAGCCCAGTAATTGGAGTACGGAACACCGGGGAGCTGTTTTTT
cdr3_aa: CASSPVIGVRNTGELFF